What follows are 32 T cell receptor beta chains derived from one specimen sequenced in a study of shared clonotypes between healthy human individuals. Terminally differentiated effector memory CD45RA+ cells were excluded by CCR7 positive selection of CD45RO-negative cells. Sequencing used immunoSEQ multiplex PCR; TCRdb keeps in-frame clones, though not all of them. Among roughly 590,000 clones, around 95% were seen once, and the ten largest hold about 0.11%. The sample taken for sequencing was naive CD8+ T cells sorted from blood. These receptors all stem from a woman aged 25-40 years in good health.

This clone was recorded only once. The gene calls are TRBV7-2 and TRBJ2-4; no firm D call. The CDR3 contains 15 residues. Germline lookup yields CDR1 SGHTA and CDR2 FQGNSA. Trimming took 5 bases from V and 4 from J, leaving 15 bases between them. The CDR3 region is CASSPPFSPKNIQYF. CDR3 sequence (DNA): TGTGCCAGCAGCCCCCCCTTCAGCCCAAAAAACATTCAGTACTTC.

V and J are TRBV7-9 and TRBJ2-7; 13 positions agree with TRBD2. The CDR3 totals 16 residues. V shed 5 bases, J shed 6 bases, and the junction held 10 bases outside the gene matches. The V gene's germline CDR1 is SEHNR and CDR2 FQNEAQ (reference sequence). The CDR3 is CASSLSTSGRAGEQYF. Written as DNA, the CDR3 is TGTGCCAGCAGCCTAAGTACTAGCGGGAGGGCCGGCGAGCAGTACTTC. Drawing the rest from reference TRBV7-9 and TRBJ2-7, the complete variable domain is DTGVSQNPRHKITKRGQNVTFRCDPISEHNRLYWYRQTLGQGPEFLTYFQNEAQLEKSRLLSDRFSAERPKGSFSTLEIQRTEQGDSAMYLCASSLSTSGRAGEQYFGPGTRLTVT.

There are a few counts of this clone. The chain couples TRBV29-1 to TRBJ2-1; D is unresolved. V lost 4 bases to trimming and J lost 10 bases, with 8 bases between them. In germline, CDR1 is SQVTM, CDR2 ANQGSEA. The CDR3 is made up of 10 amino acids. The chain's CDR3 is CSVGASEQFF. CDR3 DNA sequence: TGCAGCGTTGGAGCCTCAGAGCAGTTCTTC.

The rearrangement links TRBV28 to TRBJ2-7; 11 bases are shared with TRBD2. V was pared by 7 bases and J by 3 bases, with 8 bases of the junction left unmatched. Germline loops: CDR1 MDHEN, CDR2 SYDVKM. The CDR3 spans 15 residues. The CDR3 DNA reads as TGTGCCAGCACCTCGGGACTAGCGGAGTACTACGAGCAGTACTTC. The encoded protein is CASTSGLAEYYEQYF.

This clone appeared a single time. The rearrangement uses TRBV6-6 and TRBJ1-5; D might be TRBD1 (5 bases). The germline V gene encodes CDR1 MNHNY and CDR2 SVGAGI (reference sequence). This CDR3 is built from 14 residues. V was clipped by 7 bases and J by 4 bases, with 14 bases between them. CDR3 sequence: CASNSGGVNQPQHF. The DNA for the CDR3 is TGTGCCAGCAACTCAGGAGGGGTTAATCAGCCCCAGCATTTT.

V is TRBV6-5 and J is TRBJ2-7; D is ambiguous. Trimming removed 2 bases from V and 3 bases from J, with 14 bases in between. Germline V CDR1 and CDR2: MNHEY, SVGAGI. This CDR3 comprises 15 residues. Written as DNA, the CDR3 is TGTGCCAGCAGTTACGGTGTGGATACTAACTACGAGCAGTACTTC. As protein: CASSYGVDTNYEQYF.

The CDR3 coding sequence is TGTGCCAGCAGCATCGGACTAGCGGGGTTCAAAGAGACCCAGTACTTC. Its translation is CASSIGLAGFKETQYF. The chain combines TRBV7-9 with TRBJ2-5; 12 bases are a match to TRBD2. V lost 5 bases and J lost 3; bases outside the gene matches: 7. The CDR3 loop spans 16 amino acids. Per the germline V gene, CDR1 is SEHNR and CDR2 is FQNEAQ (reference sequence).

In this sample, this clone turned up once. The CDR3 sequence is CASKLGGQGPDTQYF. The CDR3 DNA sequence: TGTGCCAGCAAACTGGGGGGACAGGGTCCAGATACGCAGTATTTT. The chain is built from TRBV7-9 and TRBJ2-3; 9 positions match TRBD1. The germline CDR1 and CDR2 sequences are SEHNR and FQNEAQ (reference sequence). This CDR3 has 15 amino acids. Germline trimming cut 7 bases from V and 4 bases from J; bases unmatched to any gene: 9.

This clone was found once. This chain connects TRBV2 to TRBJ1-2, with D maybe TRBD1 (6 bases). The CDR3 length is 13 residues. V was cut by 8 bases and J by 2 bases, with 12 bases left in between. CDR1 is SNHLY and CDR2 is FYNNEI in the germline V gene. The CDR3 bases are TGTGCCAGCTCCGGGACACTAAACTATGGCTACACCTTC. Translated: CASSGTLNYGYTF.

This clone was recorded only once. The chain has TRBV27 and TRBJ2-7; 7 nucleotides agree with TRBD1. The CDR3 covers 14 residues. Germline V gives CDR1 MNHEY, CDR2 SMNVEV (reference sequence). Trimming took 5 bases from V and 0 from J; bases not matched to a gene: 4. The CDR3 spells CASSGWDSSYEQYF. In nucleotides, the CDR3 is TGTGCCAGCAGTGGCTGGGACAGCTCCTACGAGCAGTACTTC.

This clone has a single count. The chain combines TRBV9 with TRBJ1-2; D might be TRBD1 (6 bases). Germline V lookup: CDR1 SGDLS, CDR2 YYNGEE. The V and J ends lost 3 bases and 6 bases respectively, with 9 bases between them. The CDR3 covers 12 residues. The CDR3 coding sequence is TGTGCCAGCAGCGAGGCAGGGGATGGCTACACCTTC. It yields the protein CASSEAGDGYTF.

Here the CDR3 DNA reads TGTGCCAGCAGCTTAGTGCGTCTAGCCGAGCAGTACTTC. This encodes CASSLVRLAEQYF. The V gene is TRBV7-2, the J gene TRBJ2-7, with a weak D call TRBD2 (5 bases). V gave up 1 base and J gave up 6 bases, with 10 bases separating them. The CDR3 covers 13 residues. CDR1 and CDR2 (germline): SGHTA, FQGNSA.

The chain has TRBV9 and TRBJ2-5; 7 bases agree with TRBD1. The germline CDR1 and CDR2 sequences are SGDLS and YYNGEE. V shed 0 bases and J 6 bases; nucleotides not matched to a gene: 5. There are 14 residues in the CDR3. CDR3 region: CASSVEEQGKTQYF. The DNA for the CDR3 is TGTGCCAGCAGCGTAGAGGAACAGGGGAAGACCCAGTACTTC.

With regard to this clone: The sample carries other DNA sequences with the same CDR3. The chain joins TRBV27 to TRBJ1-1, with 8 bases identical to TRBD1. V was clipped by 4 bases and J by 1 base; unmatched bases: 2. The CDR3 is 14 amino acids. Germline V gene data show CDR1 as MNHEY and CDR2 as SMNVEV (reference sequence). The CDR3 reads CASSYDRGNTEAFF. The CDR3 DNA reads TGTGCCAGCAGTTACGACAGGGGGAACACTGAAGCTTTCTTT.

The chain links TRBV9 to TRBJ2-7; D not certain. Trimming removed 0 bases at V and 2 bases at J, with 9 bases between. Germline lookup yields CDR1 SGDLS and CDR2 YYNGEE. The CDR3 runs 14 residues. Here the CDR3 DNA reads TGTGCCAGCAGCGTAGAGGCGGCAACCTACGAGCAGTACTTC. Translated: CASSVEAATYEQYF. The full variable domain, in which reference TRBV9 and TRBJ2-7 provide the parts outside the CDR3, is DSGVTQTPKHLITATGQRVTLRCSPRSGDLSVYWYQQSLDQGLQFLIQYYNGEERAKGNILERFSAQQFPDLHSELNLSSLELGDSALYFCASSVEAATYEQYFGPGTRLTVT.

The chain is built from TRBV27 and TRBJ2-5; tentatively, D is TRBD1 or TRBD2 (5 bases each). Trimming removed 2 bases at V and 4 bases at J, with 17 bases between. CDR3 size: 16 residues. Germline V gives CDR1 MNHEY, CDR2 SMNVEV (reference sequence). CDR3 loop: CASSLIPGPSRETQYF. CDR3 coding DNA: TGTGCCAGCAGTTTAATCCCGGGGCCCTCTCGAGAGACCCAGTACTTC.

The V gene is TRBV11-2, the J gene TRBJ1-4; D may be TRBD1 (5 bases). Trimming left V 5 bases short and J 10 bases short, with 23 bases between. The CDR3 runs to 16 residues. Looked up from germline, CDR1 is SGHAT and CDR2 is FQNNGV. The CDR3 DNA sequence: TGTGCCAGCAGCACAACGAAGGCTCAGGGTTCACGAAAACTGTTTTTT. Encoded protein: CASSTTKAQGSRKLFF.

V usage is TRBV7-8 and J usage is TRBJ2-7; 10 nucleotides match TRBD2. The CDR3 extends over 12 amino acids. J was trimmed by 2 bases and V by 8 bases; bases with no gene match: 0. Germline CDR1 and CDR2: SGHVS and FQNEAQ. In DNA form, the CDR3 reads TGTGCCAGCGGACTAGCGGCCTACGAGCAGTACTTC. Residues: CASGLAAYEQYF. Full variable domain (remainder filled in from reference TRBV7-8 and TRBJ2-7): GAGVSQSPRYKVAKRGQDVALRCDPISGHVSLFWYQQALGQGPEFLTYFQNEAQLDKSGLPSDRFFAERPEGSVSTLKIQRTQQEDSAVYLCASGLAAYEQYFGPGTRLTVT.

The chain uses TRBV27 and TRBJ2-7; 7 bases agree with TRBD1. V lost 6 bases to trimming and J lost 3 bases; unmatched junction nucleotides: 8. This CDR3 contains 14 residues. Germline CDR1 is MNHEY and CDR2 is SMNVEV (reference sequence). CDR3 in DNA: TGTGCCAGCAGCTCGACAGGGAACCGCTACGAGCAGTACTTC. Amino acid sequence: CASSSTGNRYEQYF.

This clone was found once. The CDR3 DNA reads TGTGCCAGCAGTTCCCCGGTGGATTCCCCCCCCCAGCGGGGCACCCGGAACGAGCAGTACTTC. Translation: CASSSPVDSPPQRGTRNEQYF. This rearrangement joins TRBV28 to TRBJ2-7; 7 nucleotides agree with TRBD2. The trim removed 4 bases at V and 5 bases at J, leaving 29 bases unmatched. The CDR3 has 21 amino acids. Germline V CDR1 and CDR2: MDHEN, SYDVKM.

The V gene is TRBV10-3, the J gene TRBJ2-7; 7 nucleotides align to TRBD1. V shed 3 bases and J 4 bases; nucleotides not matched to a gene: 6. The CDR3 length is 14 residues. CDR1 and CDR2 from the germline V gene are ENHRY and SYGVKD. CDR3 in DNA: TGTGCCATCAGTGAAGGGGACAGAAGGTACGAGCAGTACTTC. It codes for CAISEGDRRYEQYF.

V usage is TRBV27 and J usage is TRBJ2-5, with a tentative D call TRBD1 (6 bases). The assigned J gene may be wrong: the sequence end matches TRBJ2-7 better. Looked up from germline, CDR1 is MNHEY and CDR2 is SMNVEV (reference sequence). The CDR3 has 14 residues. In DNA, the CDR3 is TGTGCCAGCAGAAAGCTTCCAGGGGTGGACGAGCAGTACTTC. Amino acid sequence: CASRKLPGVDEQYF.

The chain links TRBV5-4 to TRBJ2-3; D is undetermined. V lost 1 base, J lost 0 bases, and 12 bases lay in between. This CDR3 contains 16 residues. The V gene's germline CDR1 is SGHNT and CDR2 YYREEE (reference sequence). CDR3 in DNA: TGTGCCAGCAGCTTGAAAACTCAGCTTAGCACAGATACGCAGTATTTT. Translation: CASSLKTQLSTDTQYF.

This chain joins TRBV6-7 and TRBJ2-7, with D possibly matching TRBD2 (5 bases). TRBV6-7 is noted as an ORF with a role that remains uncertain. The CDR3 length is 16 residues. Trimming stripped 4 bases from V and 2 bases from J, with 18 bases between. The CDR3 DNA sequence: TGTGCCAGCAGTTCACCCCTCGCGGGTGAGCCCTACGAGCAGTACTTC. This gives the protein CASSSPLAGEPYEQYF.

The gene calls are TRBV29-1 and TRBJ2-6; 14 nucleotides line up with TRBD2. Germline V lookup: CDR1 SQVTM, CDR2 ANQGSEA. The CDR3 is 17 residues long. The J segment lost 2 bases and the V segment lost 6 bases, leaving 6 bases of the junction unmatched. The CDR3 spells CSVDPGLAGAGANVLTF. As DNA, the CDR3 is TGCAGCGTAGATCCGGGACTAGCGGGAGCTGGGGCCAACGTCCTGACTTTC. Filled out from reference TRBV29-1 and TRBJ2-6, the complete variable domain reads SAVISQKPSRDICQRGTSLTIQCQVDSQVTMMFWYRQQPGQSLTLIATANQGSEATYESGFVIDKFPISRPNLTFSTLTVSNMSPEDSSIYLCSVDPGLAGAGANVLTFGAGSRLTVL.

The sample holds one count of this clone. This chain joins TRBV14 and TRBJ2-3; D ambiguous. CDR1 is SGHDN, CDR2 FVKESK, per germline. CDR3 size: 13 residues. V was clipped by 4 bases and J by 4 bases, with 9 bases between them. The CDR3 sequence: CASSLLLADTQYF. The CDR3 coding sequence is TGTGCCAGCAGCCTCCTGCTCGCAGATACGCAGTATTTT.

The chain joins TRBV5-6 to TRBJ2-5; maybe TRBD1 (6 bases). Germline V gene sequence: CDR1 SGHDT, CDR2 YYEEEE. This CDR3 region has 14 residues. V shed 0 bases and J shed 10 bases, with 16 bases lying between them. The CDR3 loop is CASSLARTDWNQYF. In DNA, the CDR3 is TGTGCCAGCAGCTTGGCCCGGACAGACTGGAACCAGTACTTC.

This chain connects TRBV14 to TRBJ2-7; TRBD2 aligns across 9 bases. Germline lookup yields CDR1 SGHDN and CDR2 FVKESK. The V gene end was trimmed by 4 bases and the J gene end by 4 bases; junction bases not matched to a gene: 8. This CDR3 has 15 residues. The CDR3 coding sequence is TGTGCCAGCAGCCCCTTAGCGGGAGAGGGGTACGAGCAGTACTTC. Translation gives CASSPLAGEGYEQYF.

The V and J genes are TRBV2 and TRBJ2-5, with 12 positions matching TRBD2. V was pared by 7 bases and J by 5 bases, with 17 bases of the junction left unmatched. This CDR3 spans 18 amino acids. CDR1 is SNHLY and CDR2 is FYNNEI in the germline V gene. The CDR3 sequence: CASTSSDPTSGSDETQYF. CDR3 sequence (DNA): TGTGCCAGCACCTCATCGGATCCGACTAGCGGGAGTGATGAGACCCAGTACTTC. Together with reference TRBV2 and TRBJ2-5, the CDR3 gives the full variable domain: EPEVTQTPSHQVTQMGQEVILRCVPISNHLYFYWYRQILGQKVEFLVSFYNNEISEKSEIFDDQFSVERPDGSNFTLKIRSTKLEDSAMYFCASTSSDPTSGSDETQYFGPGTRLLVL.

This chain links TRBV4-1 with TRBJ2-5; TRBD2 aligns across 12 bases. After removal of 3 bases from V and 7 bases from J, the junction contained 6 bases not matched to a gene. Germline-derived CDR1 and CDR2 are MGHRA and YSYEKL. This CDR3 spans 15 amino acids. The CDR3 protein is CASSQLAGGPGTQYF. In DNA, the CDR3 is TGCGCCAGCAGCCAGCTAGCGGGAGGGCCAGGGACCCAGTACTTC.

The genes are TRBV19 and TRBJ1-1; D possibly corresponds to TRBD1 (6 bases). CDR3 size: 17 residues. V lost 7 bases and J lost 3, with 24 bases in between. Germline loops: CDR1 LNHDA, CDR2 SQIVND (reference sequence). The CDR3 coding sequence is TGTGCCAGTAACATAGATCGGGAGGGGGAACGGTACACTGAAGCTTTCTTT. Protein sequence: CASNIDREGERYTEAFF.

The chain combines TRBV2 with TRBJ2-3; the D is unclear. The CDR3 length is 12 residues. Deletions cut 7 bases from V and 4 bases from J, with 9 bases between. Germline assignment: CDR1 SNHLY and CDR2 FYNNEI. Here the CDR3 reads CASNLSPDTQYF. CDR3 DNA sequence: TGTGCCAGCAATCTAAGTCCAGATACGCAGTATTTT.